This T cell receptor (beta chain) was obtained from a study of T-cell memory formation after mild COVID-19. This clonotype was seen a few times. From the 5' RACE reads, TCRdb called clonotypes with MiXCR, one entry per CDR3 protein. The data hold around 35,000 distinct CDR3 sequences, with 7.7% observed a single time. The sample comprised PBMCs or a T cell subset sorted from them (not recorded which). This clonotype was sampled from a man aged 18 to 30 who had mild COVID-19 (a few samples of this study predate the infection). Cell type and time point are not known.

The CDR3, as DNA: TGTGCCAGCAGTGTGGACAGTTACAATGAGCAGTTCTTC. It is translated as CASSVDSYNEQFF. The gene calls are TRBV2 and TRBJ2-1; TRBD1 might be the D (6 bases). Germline V gene lookup returns CDR1 SNHLY and CDR2 FYNNEI. V was trimmed by 4 bases and J by 4 bases, leaving 8 bases between them. The length of the CDR3 is 13 residues. The full variable domain, completed using reference TRBV2 and TRBJ2-1, is EPEVTQTPSHQVTQMGQEVILRCVPISNHLYFYWYRQILGQKVEFLVSFYNNEISEKSEIFDDQFSVERPDGSNFTLKIRSTKLEDSAMYFCASSVDSYNEQFFGPGTRLTVL.